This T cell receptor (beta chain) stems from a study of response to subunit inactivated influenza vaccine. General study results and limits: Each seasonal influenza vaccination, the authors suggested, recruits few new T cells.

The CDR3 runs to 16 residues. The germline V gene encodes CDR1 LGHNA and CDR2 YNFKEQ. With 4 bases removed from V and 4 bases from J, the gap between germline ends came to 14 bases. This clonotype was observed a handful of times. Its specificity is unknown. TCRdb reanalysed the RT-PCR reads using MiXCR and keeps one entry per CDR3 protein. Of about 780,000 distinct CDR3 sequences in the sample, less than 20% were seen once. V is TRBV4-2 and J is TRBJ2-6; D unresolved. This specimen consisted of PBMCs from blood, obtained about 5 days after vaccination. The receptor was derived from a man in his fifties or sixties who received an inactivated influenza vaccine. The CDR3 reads CASSPNPGRGANVLTF. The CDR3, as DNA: TGTGCCAGCAGCCCGAATCCGGGCCGAGGGGCCAACGTCCTGACTTTC.